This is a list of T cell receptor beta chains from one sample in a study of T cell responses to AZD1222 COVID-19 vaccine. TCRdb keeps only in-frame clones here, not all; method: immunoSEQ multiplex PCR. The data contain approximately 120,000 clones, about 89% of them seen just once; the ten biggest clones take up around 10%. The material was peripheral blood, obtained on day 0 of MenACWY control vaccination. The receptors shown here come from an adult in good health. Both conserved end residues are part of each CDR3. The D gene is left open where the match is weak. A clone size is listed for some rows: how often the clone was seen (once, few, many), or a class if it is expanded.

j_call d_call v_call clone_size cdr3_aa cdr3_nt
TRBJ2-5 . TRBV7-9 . CASSQTWTPTETQYF TGTGCCAGCAGTCAGACTTGGACTCCTACCGAGACCCAGTACTTC
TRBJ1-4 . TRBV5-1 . CASSFGGEEEKLFF TGCGCCAGCAGCTTTGGGGGGGAGGAGGAAAAACTGTTTTTT
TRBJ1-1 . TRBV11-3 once CASSLEGNTEAFF TGTGCCAGCAGCTTAGAAGGGAACACTGAAGCTTTCTTT
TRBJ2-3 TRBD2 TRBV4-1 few CASSRLIAGVISDTQYF TGCGCCAGCAGCCGACTTATAGCGGGAGTTATTTCAGATACGCAGTATTTT
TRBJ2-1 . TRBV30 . CAWGGQGLDSYNEQFF TGTGCCTGGGGGGGGCAGGGATTAGACTCCTACAATGAGCAGTTCTTC
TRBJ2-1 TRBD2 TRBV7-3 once CASSPAGLAGDYNEQFF TGTGCCAGCAGCCCGGCGGGACTAGCGGGGGATTACAATGAGCAGTTCTTC
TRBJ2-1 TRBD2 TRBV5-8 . CASSPGSGRSNNEQFF TGTGCCAGCAGCCCGGGCAGCGGGAGAAGCAACAATGAGCAGTTCTTC
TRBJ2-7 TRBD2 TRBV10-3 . CAISKTGTSGSYEQYF TGTGCCATCAGTAAAACCGGGACTAGCGGGAGCTACGAGCAGTACTTC
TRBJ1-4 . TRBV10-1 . CASSERERGNEKLFF TGCGCCAGCAGTGAGAGAGAAAGGGGTAATGAAAAACTGTTTTTT
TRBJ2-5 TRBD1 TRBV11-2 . CATAGWDRSLQETQYF TGTGCCACCGCCGGGTGGGACAGGAGCCTCCAAGAGACCCAGTACTTC
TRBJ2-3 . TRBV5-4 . CASSLVMKASTDTQYF TGTGCCAGCAGCTTGGTAATGAAAGCTAGCACAGATACGCAGTATTTT
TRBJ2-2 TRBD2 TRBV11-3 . CASRELAGGPGELFF TGTGCCAGCAGGGAACTAGCGGGAGGGCCCGGGGAGCTGTTTTTT
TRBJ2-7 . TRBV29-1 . CSGTGTDSYEQYF TGCAGCGGAACTGGGACGGACTCCTACGAGCAGTACTTC
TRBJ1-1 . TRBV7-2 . CASSATTGRDTEAFF TGTGCCAGCAGCGCAACCACAGGGAGGGACACTGAAGCTTTCTTT
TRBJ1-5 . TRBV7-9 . CASSHPRGGYSNQPQHF TGTGCCAGCAGCCACCCGCGCGGAGGCTATAGCAATCAGCCCCAGCATTTT
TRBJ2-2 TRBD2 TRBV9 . CASSVAISGRTGELFF TGTGCCAGCAGCGTAGCTATTAGCGGGAGGACCGGGGAGCTGTTTTTT
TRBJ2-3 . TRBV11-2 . CASSLGTPVESRPQYF TGTGCCAGCAGCTTAGGGACCCCGGTGGAGTCCAGGCCGCAGTATTTT
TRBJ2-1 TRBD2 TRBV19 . CASSIASGSFNEQFF TGTGCCAGTAGTATCGCTAGCGGGAGTTTCAATGAGCAGTTCTTC
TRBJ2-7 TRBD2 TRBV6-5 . CASSRSSGSSYEQYF TGTGCCAGCAGCCGGTCTAGCGGAAGCTCCTACGAGCAGTACTTC
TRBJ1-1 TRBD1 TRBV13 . CASSFRTGGNAEAFF TGTGCCAGCAGCTTTCGGACAGGGGGCAACGCTGAAGCTTTCTTT
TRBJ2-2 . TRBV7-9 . CASSLGPGRVTGELFF TGTGCCAGCAGCTTAGGTCCAGGCAGGGTTACCGGGGAGCTGTTTTTT
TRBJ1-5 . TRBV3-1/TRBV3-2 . CASSQVGTPQEPQHF TGTGCCAGCAGCCAAGTAGGGACACCCCAGGAGCCCCAGCATTTT
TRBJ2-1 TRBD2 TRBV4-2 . CASSHPFIAGGPRDEQFF TGTGCCAGCAGCCACCCCTTCATAGCGGGAGGGCCGAGGGATGAGCAGTTCTTC
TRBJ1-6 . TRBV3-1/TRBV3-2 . CASSQDGLSLFIYSPLHF TGTGCCAGCAGCCAAGATGGGCTGAGCCTGTTTATTTATTCACCCCTCCACTTT
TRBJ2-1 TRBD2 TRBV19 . CASKDGQGGRNEQFF TGTGCCAGTAAGGATGGGCAGGGCGGGAGAAATGAGCAGTTCTTC
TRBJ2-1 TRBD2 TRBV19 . CASSIGLAGGSYNEQFF TGTGCCAGTAGTATCGGACTAGCGGGAGGGTCCTACAATGAGCAGTTCTTC
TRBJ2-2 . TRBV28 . CASGRRSTGELFF TGTGCCAGCGGCCGGAGAAGCACCGGGGAGCTGTTTTTT
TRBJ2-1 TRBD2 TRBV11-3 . CASSMGLGGYEQFF TGTGCCAGCAGCATGGGACTAGGAGGATATGAGCAGTTCTTC
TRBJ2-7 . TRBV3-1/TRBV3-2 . CASSQGWQDYEQYF TGTGCCAGCAGCCAAGGGTGGCAGGACTACGAGCAGTACTTC
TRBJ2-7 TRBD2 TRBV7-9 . CASSRGLAGGSSYEQYF TGTGCCAGCAGCCGCGGACTAGCGGGAGGAAGCTCCTACGAGCAGTACTTC
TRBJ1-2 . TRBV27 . CASTQTSWTANYGYTF TGTGCCAGCACCCAAACCAGCTGGACAGCCAACTATGGCTACACCTTC
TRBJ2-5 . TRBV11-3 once CASSPLRGVETQYF TGTGCCAGCAGCCCCCTCAGGGGAGTGGAGACCCAGTACTTC
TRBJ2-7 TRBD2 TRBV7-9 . CASSLSGGVEQYF TGTGCCAGCAGCTTATCCGGGGGGGTCGAGCAGTACTTC
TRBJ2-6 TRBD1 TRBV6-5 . CASSIPGQNFLTF TGTGCCAGCAGTATACCGGGACAGAACTTTCTGACTTTC
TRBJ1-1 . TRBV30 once CADRRGADTEAFF TGTGCCGATCGTCGGGGTGCCGACACTGAAGCTTTCTTT
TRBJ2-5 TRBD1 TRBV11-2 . CASSLRGTDQETQYF TGTGCCAGCAGCTTAAGAGGGACAGACCAAGAGACCCAGTACTTC